This TCR beta chain was recovered during a study of blood T cell repertoires in COVID-19. Study-level background: COVID-19 samples, acute and convalescent, were from the United States, Italy and Spain.

Study processing details: Researchers report that nucleated cell counts were estimated from reference gene primer amplification. Measured with immunoSEQ multiplex PCR; TCRdb has only the in-frame clones, and not every one. V and J calls and clone size follow that table, whereas D and trimming were derived from the DNA. The table includes around 230,000 clones, approximately 83% detected once. Germline values: CDR1 LGHDT, CDR2 YNNKEL (reference sequence). V gave up 4 bases and J gave up 1 base, with 17 bases separating them. The CDR3 has 16 amino acids. This chain links TRBV3-1 (or the pseudogene TRBV3-2) with TRBJ2-7; D possibly corresponds to TRBD1 (6 bases). The TCR comes from a man between 35 and 55 years old with acute or convalescent COVID-19. Sequenced: peripheral blood. The CDR3 region has the DNA TGTGCCAGCAGCCCAGGGGTGGGGGCCCCTTCCTACGAGCAGTACTTC. Its translation is CASSPGVGAPSYEQYF.